This entry is about one T cell receptor (beta chain). Its antigen is still unknown. Germline loops: CDR1 ENHRY, CDR2 SYGVKD. V lost 2 bases and J lost 1, with 11 bases in between. The CDR3 sequence is 15 residues long. The sample originates from a study of blood T cells in healthy people across ages. Study-wide findings and caveats: Diversity figures derived from one million T cells were judged to underestimate the true value. Since the PBMCs were unsorted, naive and antigen-experienced cells could not be conclusively compared.

Primers used in a second PCR of roughly 6 to 11 cycles were a sample-barcoded 5' primer and a J-beta primer mix. TCRdb reprocessed the 5' RACE reads via MiXCR and lists one record per CDR3 protein. The table has around 850,000 distinct CDR3 sequences, 30% to 45% seen once. V and J are TRBV10-3 and TRBJ1-1; the D is unclear. Material: blood. This clonotype was obtained from a man in his late teens or twenties in good health. The CDR3 DNA follows: TGTGCCATCAGTGAGGCGGCCAAAACGAACACTGAAGCTTTCTTT. As protein: CAISEAAKTNTEAFF.